One and the same sample provided the 5 T cell receptor beta chains below, sequenced in a study of T-cell reconstitution after alpha-beta-depleted transplantation in children (dated by TCRdb to about 2016). The library came from PCR. Instrument on record: Illumina HiSeq 2500. To normalize quantification of the TCRbeta repertoire, the TCR libraries were built with molecular barcoding that relied on unique molecular identifiers. The public sequencing data were trimmed at Q25 with fastp and processed into clonotypes with MiXCR by TCRdb, which kept only in-frame beta chains. For every CDR3 protein sequence, its rows merge into one entry that carries the most common genes and DNA. This sample lists about 98,000 distinct CDR3 sequences; roughly 6% were detected once. Jointly, the top ten make up 5.5% to 6.5% of the sample. The sample's time point label, in plain terms: day 60 (about 2 months) after transplantation. This specimen's treatment or condition label, per the study, means: allogeneic hematopoietic cell transplantation with graft depleted of TCRalphabeta T cells and CD19 B cells.

The input for sequencing was PBMCs, mostly from graft donor cells, taken 60 days after TCRalphabeta/CD19-depleted stem cell transplant. These receptors originate from a female patient aged 2-9 years who had a stem cell transplant for Fanconi anemia, so the T cells may come from the graft donor.

This clonotype turned up a few times. CDR3 loop: CASSPLGGRYEQYF. CDR3 nucleotide sequence: TGTGCCAGCAGTCCACTAGGCGGGAGGTACGAGCAGTACTTC. V usage is TRBV27 and J usage is TRBJ2-7; 8 nucleotides line up with TRBD2. Germline lookup yields CDR1 MNHEY and CDR2 SMNVEV (reference sequence). The V segment lost 5 bases and the J segment 4 bases; nucleotides outside the gene matches: 7. This CDR3 spans 14 amino acids.

V gene TRBV7-8 combines with J gene TRBJ2-7, with unresolved D. The V end was cut by 0 bases, the J end by 3 bases, with 6 bases between. Germline CDR1 is SGHVS and CDR2 is FQNEAQ. The CDR3 runs to 13 residues. In nucleotides, the CDR3 is TGTGCCAGCAGCTTAGCGCAAGGCTACGAGCAGTACTTC. It yields the protein CASSLAQGYEQYF.

This clonotype was counted between two and nine times. This chain joins TRBV15 and TRBJ2-1, with 13 nucleotides matching TRBD2. The CDR3 runs 16 residues. Losses at the gene ends were 2 bases for V and 8 bases for J; bases not matched to a gene: 6. CDR1 and CDR2 (germline): LNHNV, YYDKDF (reference sequence). The CDR3 here is CATSRTSGRVLDEQFF. The CDR3 DNA reads as TGTGCCACCAGCAGAACTAGCGGGAGGGTGTTAGATGAGCAGTTCTTC.

This clonotype was detected ten times or more. In nucleotides, the CDR3 is TGCAGCGTTGCGGGGGCCTACGAGCAGTACTTC. It codes for CSVAGAYEQYF. This chain connects TRBV29-1 to TRBJ2-7, with a possible D match to TRBD2 (6 bases). Between the trimmed V and J ends, which lost 4 bases and 2 bases, there was a span of 6 bases. CDR3 length: 11 amino acids. Germline V gene data show CDR1 as SQVTM and CDR2 as ANQGSEA.

V and J are TRBV20-1 and TRBJ2-1; 11 bases are a match to TRBD2. Germline assignment: CDR1 DFQATT and CDR2 SNEGSKA (reference sequence). Trimming at V came to 4 bases and at J to 4 bases, leaving 15 bases not matched to a gene. The CDR3 loop spans 18 amino acids. CDR3 region: CSAKAPGVAGGRYNEQFF. The CDR3 region has the DNA TGCAGTGCTAAAGCTCCGGGGGTAGCGGGAGGGCGTTACAATGAGCAGTTCTTC.